The entry below describes one T cell receptor (beta chain). Antigen unknown. This sample was taken from a study of OX40 agonist ivuxolimab in advanced cancers. At the level of the study: Administration of intravenous ivuxolimab to patients occurred every 2 weeks at 0.01 to 10 mg/kg.

The germline V and J ends were trimmed by 6 bases and 2 bases, with 6 bases remaining between them. The germline CDR1 and CDR2 sequences are MNHNS and SASEGT. CDR3 length equals 12 residues. The table came from immunoSEQ multiplex PCR; TCRdb's copy has only in-frame clones and leaves some out. The profile shows approximately 80,000 clones, 91% of them singletons. Study results and caveats: Averaging showed that CD8+ T cells had more expanded clones than CD4+ did.

Sequences were derived from CD4+ or CD8+ T cells sorted from blood, sampled in a trial of the OX40 agonist ivuxolimab. V gene TRBV6-1 combines with J gene TRBJ2-3; no firm D call. The TCR was taken from an adult with an advanced solid tumor such as melanoma, head and neck, liver or kidney cancer. The CDR3 here is CASRTPTDTQYF. In DNA form, the CDR3 reads TGTGCCAGCAGGACCCCCACAGATACGCAGTATTTT.